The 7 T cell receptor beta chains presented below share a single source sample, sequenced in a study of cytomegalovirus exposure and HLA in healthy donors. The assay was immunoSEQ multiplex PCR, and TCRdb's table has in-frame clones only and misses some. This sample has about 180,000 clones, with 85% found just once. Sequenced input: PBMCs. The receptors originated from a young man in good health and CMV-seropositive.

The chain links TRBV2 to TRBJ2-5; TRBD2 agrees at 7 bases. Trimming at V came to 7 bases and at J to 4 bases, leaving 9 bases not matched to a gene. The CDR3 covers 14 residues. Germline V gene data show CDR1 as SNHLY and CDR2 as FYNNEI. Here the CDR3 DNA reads TGTGCCAGCATCCCCTCGGCTAGCGGAGAGACCCAGTACTTC. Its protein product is CASIPSASGETQYF.

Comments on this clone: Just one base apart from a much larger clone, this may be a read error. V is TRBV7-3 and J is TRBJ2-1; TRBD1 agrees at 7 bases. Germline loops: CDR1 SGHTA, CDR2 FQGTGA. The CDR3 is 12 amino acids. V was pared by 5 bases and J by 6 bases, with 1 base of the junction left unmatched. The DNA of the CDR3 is TGTGCCAGCAGCCGACAGGGCAATGAGCAGTTCTTC. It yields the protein CASSRQGNEQFF.

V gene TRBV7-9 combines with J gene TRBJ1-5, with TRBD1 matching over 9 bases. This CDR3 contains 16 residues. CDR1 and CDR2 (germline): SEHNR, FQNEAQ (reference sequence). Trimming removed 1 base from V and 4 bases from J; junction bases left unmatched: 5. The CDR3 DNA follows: TGTGCCAGCAGCTTAGGAACAGGGGGCGAAAATCAGCCCCAGCATTTT. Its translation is CASSLGTGGENQPQHF.

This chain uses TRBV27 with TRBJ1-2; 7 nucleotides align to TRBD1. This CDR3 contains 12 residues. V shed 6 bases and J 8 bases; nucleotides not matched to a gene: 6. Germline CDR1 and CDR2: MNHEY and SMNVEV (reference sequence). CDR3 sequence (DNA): TGTGCCAGCAGGGCTACAGGGGACGGCTACACCTTC. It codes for CASRATGDGYTF.

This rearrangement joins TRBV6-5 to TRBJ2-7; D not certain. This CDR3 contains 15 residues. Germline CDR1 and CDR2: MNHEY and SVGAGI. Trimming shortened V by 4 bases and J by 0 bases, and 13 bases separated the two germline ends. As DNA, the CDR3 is TGTGCCAGCAGTTCGGATGCCGCTAGCTCCTACGAGCAGTACTTC. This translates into CASSSDAASSYEQYF.

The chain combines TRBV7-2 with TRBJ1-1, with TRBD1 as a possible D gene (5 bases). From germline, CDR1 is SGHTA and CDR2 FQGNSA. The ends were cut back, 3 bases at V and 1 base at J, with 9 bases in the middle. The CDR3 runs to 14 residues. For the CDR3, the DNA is TGTGCCAGCAGCTTGCGGGGGTGGAACACTGAAGCTTTCTTT. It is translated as CASSLRGWNTEAFF.

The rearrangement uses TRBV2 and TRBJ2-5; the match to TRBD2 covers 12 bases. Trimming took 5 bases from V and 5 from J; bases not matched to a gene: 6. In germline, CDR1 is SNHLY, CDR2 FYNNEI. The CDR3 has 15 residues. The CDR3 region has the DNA TGTGCCAGCAGTCAGACTAGCGGGAGATCTGAGACCCAGTACTTC. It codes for CASSQTSGRSETQYF.